This is a list of T cell receptor beta chains from one sample in a study of T cell changes during pregnancy in multiple sclerosis. Sequencing used immunoSEQ multiplex PCR; TCRdb keeps in-frame clones, though not all of them. Seen here are over 50,000 clones, over 80% observed once, and the top ten hold 0.89%. Sequences were derived from peripheral blood, sampled in the first trimester of pregnancy. All receptors derive from a female donor in good health, enrolled as a control in a pregnancy study. Both conserved end residues are part of each CDR3. The order of the fields is CDR3 DNA, CDR3 protein, V gene, D gene, clone size, J gene. The D gene is left open where the match is weak. Some rows have no size entry. The others give once, few or many, or a class for an expanded clone.

CDR3nt: TGCGCCAGCAGCCAGGAACTAGCGGGGGCACTCACAGATACGCAGTATTTT
CDR3aa: CASSQELAGALTDTQYF
v_gene: TRBV4-3
d_gene: TRBD2
abundance: NA
j_gene: TRBJ2-3

CDR3nt: TGTGCCAGCACAACCGGGACAGGGAACGAAAAACTGTTTTTT
CDR3aa: CASTTGTGNEKLFF
v_gene: TRBV25-1
d_gene: TRBD1
abundance: NA
j_gene: TRBJ1-4

CDR3nt: TGTGCCAGCAGCTTAGTTGGTGGGGTCGGGGAAGGGGAAGCTTTCTTT
CDR3aa: CASSLVGGVGEGEAFF
v_gene: TRBV11-2
d_gene: NA
abundance: NA
j_gene: TRBJ1-1

CDR3nt: TGTGCCAGCAGCTCCACAGAGAACACTGAAGCTTTCTTT
CDR3aa: CASSSTENTEAFF
v_gene: TRBV7-9
d_gene: NA
abundance: NA
j_gene: TRBJ1-1

CDR3nt: TGTGCCAGCAGTGTGGAGCGGGGGGCCTACAATGAGCAGTTCTTC
CDR3aa: CASSVERGAYNEQFF
v_gene: TRBV11-1
d_gene: TRBD2
abundance: NA
j_gene: TRBJ2-1

CDR3nt: TGTGCCAGCAGTCCCAGCGGGGGCCGCTACAATGAGCAGTTCTTC
CDR3aa: CASSPSGGRYNEQFF
v_gene: TRBV7-2
d_gene: TRBD2
abundance: NA
j_gene: TRBJ2-1

CDR3nt: TGCGCCAGCAGCTTGACTCAAAGTAGTGAAGCTTTCTTT
CDR3aa: CASSLTQSSEAFF
v_gene: TRBV5-1
d_gene: NA
abundance: once
j_gene: TRBJ1-1

CDR3nt: TGTGCCAGCAGTCCTTTGCGGGGCCGTAATGAAAAACTGTTTTTT
CDR3aa: CASSPLRGRNEKLFF
v_gene: TRBV7-9
d_gene: NA
abundance: NA
j_gene: TRBJ1-4

CDR3nt: TGTGCCAGCAGTGACAGGGGGAGTTCCGATACGCAGTATTTT
CDR3aa: CASSDRGSSDTQYF
v_gene: TRBV6-4
d_gene: NA
abundance: NA
j_gene: TRBJ2-3

CDR3nt: TGTGCCAGCAGCTTCCGACAGAACACTGAAGCTTTCTTT
CDR3aa: CASSFRQNTEAFF
v_gene: TRBV7-3
d_gene: NA
abundance: NA
j_gene: TRBJ1-1

CDR3nt: TGTGCCAGCAGTTTGACTAGCGGGGGGGACGCCTACGAGCAGTACTTC
CDR3aa: CASSLTSGGDAYEQYF
v_gene: TRBV27
d_gene: TRBD2
abundance: NA
j_gene: TRBJ2-7